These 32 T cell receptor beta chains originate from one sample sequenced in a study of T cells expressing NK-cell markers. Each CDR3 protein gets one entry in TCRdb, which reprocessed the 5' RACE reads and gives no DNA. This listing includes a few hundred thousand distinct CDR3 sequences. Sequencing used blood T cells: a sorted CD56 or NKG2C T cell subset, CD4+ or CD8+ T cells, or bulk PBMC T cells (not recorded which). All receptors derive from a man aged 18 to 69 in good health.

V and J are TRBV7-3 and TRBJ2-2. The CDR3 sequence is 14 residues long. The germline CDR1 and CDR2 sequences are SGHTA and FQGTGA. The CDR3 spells CASSLISSSGELFF.

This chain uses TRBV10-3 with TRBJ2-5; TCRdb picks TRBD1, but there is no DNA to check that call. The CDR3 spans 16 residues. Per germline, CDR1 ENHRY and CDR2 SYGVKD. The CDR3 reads CAIRKGEGQYQETQYF.

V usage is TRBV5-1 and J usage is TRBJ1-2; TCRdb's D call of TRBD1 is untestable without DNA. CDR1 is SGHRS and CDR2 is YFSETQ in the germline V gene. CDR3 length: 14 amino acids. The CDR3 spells CASSYPGQEGGYTF.

CDR3 residues: CASIQVNEQYF. The chain recombines TRBV2 with TRBJ2-7. CDR1 SNHLY and CDR2 FYNNEI come from the germline V gene. There are 11 residues in the CDR3.

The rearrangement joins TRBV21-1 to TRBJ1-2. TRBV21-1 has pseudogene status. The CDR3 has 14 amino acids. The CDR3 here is CASNYVFTPYGYTF.

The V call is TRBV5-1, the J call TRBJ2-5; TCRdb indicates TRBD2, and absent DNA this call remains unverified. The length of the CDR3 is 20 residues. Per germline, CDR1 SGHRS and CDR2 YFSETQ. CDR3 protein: CASSGPGLAGGNTFQETQYF.

This chain's CDR3 is CASSFRRSSNSPLHF. The chain combines TRBV11-2 with TRBJ1-6. Germline CDR1 SGHAT, CDR2 FQNNGV. The CDR3 extends over 15 amino acids.

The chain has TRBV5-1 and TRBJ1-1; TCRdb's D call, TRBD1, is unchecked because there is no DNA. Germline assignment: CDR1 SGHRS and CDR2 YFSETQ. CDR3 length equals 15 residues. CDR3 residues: CASSQRQGTRTEAFF.

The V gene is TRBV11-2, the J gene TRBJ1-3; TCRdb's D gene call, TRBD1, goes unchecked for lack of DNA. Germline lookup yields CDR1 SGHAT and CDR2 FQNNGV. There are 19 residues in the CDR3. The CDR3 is CASSLGQAPIWNPGNTIYF.

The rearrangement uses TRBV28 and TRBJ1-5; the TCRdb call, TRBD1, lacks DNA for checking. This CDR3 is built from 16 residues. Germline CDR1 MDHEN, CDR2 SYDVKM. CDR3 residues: CASSAEGGVSNQPQHF. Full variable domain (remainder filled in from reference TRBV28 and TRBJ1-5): DVKVTQSSRYLVKRTGEKVFLECVQDMDHENMFWYRQDPGLGLRLIYFSYDVKMKEKGDIPEGYSVSREKKERFSLILESASTNQTSMYLCASSAEGGVSNQPQHFGDGTRLSIL.

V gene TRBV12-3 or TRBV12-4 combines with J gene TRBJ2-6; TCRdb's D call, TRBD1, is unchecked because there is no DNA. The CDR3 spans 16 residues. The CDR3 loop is CASWDRALGGANVLTF.

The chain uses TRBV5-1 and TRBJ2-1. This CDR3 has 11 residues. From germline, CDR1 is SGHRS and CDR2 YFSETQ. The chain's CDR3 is CASRVQTEQFF.

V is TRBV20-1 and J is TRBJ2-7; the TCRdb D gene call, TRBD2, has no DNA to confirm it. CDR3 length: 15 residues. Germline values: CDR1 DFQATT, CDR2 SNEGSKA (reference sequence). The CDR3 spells CSAPGLPGRSYEQYF.

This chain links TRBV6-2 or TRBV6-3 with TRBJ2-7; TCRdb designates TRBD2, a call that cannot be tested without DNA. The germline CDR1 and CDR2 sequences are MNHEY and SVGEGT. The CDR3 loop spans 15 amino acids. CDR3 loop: CASSPSSGVSYEQYF.

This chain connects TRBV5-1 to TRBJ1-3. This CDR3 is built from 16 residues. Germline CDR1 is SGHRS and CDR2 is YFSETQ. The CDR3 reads CASSFGYEGSGNTIYF.

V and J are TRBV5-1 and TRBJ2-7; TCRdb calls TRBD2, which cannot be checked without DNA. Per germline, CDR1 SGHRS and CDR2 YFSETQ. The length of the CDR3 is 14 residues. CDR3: CASSRTSGDYEQYF.

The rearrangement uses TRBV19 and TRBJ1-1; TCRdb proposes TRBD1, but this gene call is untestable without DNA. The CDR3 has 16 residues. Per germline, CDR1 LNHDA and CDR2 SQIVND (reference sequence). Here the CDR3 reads CASSIRTGATNTEAFF.

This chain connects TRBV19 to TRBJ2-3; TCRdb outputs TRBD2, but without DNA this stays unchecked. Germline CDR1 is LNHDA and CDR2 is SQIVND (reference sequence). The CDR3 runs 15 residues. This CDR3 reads CASSWGGLSTDTQYF.

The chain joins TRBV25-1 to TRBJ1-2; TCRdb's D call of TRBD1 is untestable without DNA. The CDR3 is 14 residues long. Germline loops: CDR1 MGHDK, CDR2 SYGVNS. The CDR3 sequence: CASGKTGSVHGYTF.

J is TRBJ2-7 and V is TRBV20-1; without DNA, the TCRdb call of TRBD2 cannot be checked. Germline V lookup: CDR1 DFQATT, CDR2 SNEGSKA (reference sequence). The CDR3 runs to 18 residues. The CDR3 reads CSAGKTSGGVLYGYEQYF.

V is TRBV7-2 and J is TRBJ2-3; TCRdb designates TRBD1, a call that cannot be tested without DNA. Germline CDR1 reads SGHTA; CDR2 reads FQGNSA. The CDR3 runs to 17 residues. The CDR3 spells CASSLGWRDKHKDTQYF.

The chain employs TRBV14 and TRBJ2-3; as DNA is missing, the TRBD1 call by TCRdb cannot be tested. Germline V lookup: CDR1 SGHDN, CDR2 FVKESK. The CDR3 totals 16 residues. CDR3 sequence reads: CASSPKFGQGTDTQYF.

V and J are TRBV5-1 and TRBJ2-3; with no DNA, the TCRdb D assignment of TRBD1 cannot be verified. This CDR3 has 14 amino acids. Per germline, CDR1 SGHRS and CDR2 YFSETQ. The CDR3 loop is CASTQMTGRDTQYF.

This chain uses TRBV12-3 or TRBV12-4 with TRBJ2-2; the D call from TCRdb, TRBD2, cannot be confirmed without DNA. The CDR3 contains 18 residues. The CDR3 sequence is CASSLAWVSGGNTGELFF.

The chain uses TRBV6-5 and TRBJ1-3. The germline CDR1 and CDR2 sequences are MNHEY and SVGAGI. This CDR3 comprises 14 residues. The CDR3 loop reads CASSYLTEGNTIYF.

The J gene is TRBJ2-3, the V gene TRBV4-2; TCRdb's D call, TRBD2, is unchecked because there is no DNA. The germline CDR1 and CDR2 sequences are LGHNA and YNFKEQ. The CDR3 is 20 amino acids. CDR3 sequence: CASSRFAGTSGGAGTDTQYF.

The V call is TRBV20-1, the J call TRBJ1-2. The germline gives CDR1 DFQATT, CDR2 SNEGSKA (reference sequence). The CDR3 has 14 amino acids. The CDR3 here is CSAPVGIANYGYTF.

This chain's CDR3 is CASSLTSGGRTTDTQYF. This sequence joins TRBV5-1 and TRBJ2-3; TCRdb proposes TRBD2, but this gene call is untestable without DNA. The CDR3 length is 17 residues. In germline, CDR1 is SGHRS, CDR2 YFSETQ.

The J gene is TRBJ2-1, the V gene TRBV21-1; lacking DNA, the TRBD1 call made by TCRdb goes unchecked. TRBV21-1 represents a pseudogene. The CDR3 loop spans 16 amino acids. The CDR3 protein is CASSKGGDRAGNEQFF.

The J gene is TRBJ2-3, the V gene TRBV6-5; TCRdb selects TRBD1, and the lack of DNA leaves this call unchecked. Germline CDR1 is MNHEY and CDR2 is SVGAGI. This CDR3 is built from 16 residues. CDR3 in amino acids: CASSYSGQIATDTQYF.

The chain's CDR3 is CASSKSVVLDEQFF. J is TRBJ2-1 and V is TRBV3-1. There are 14 residues in the CDR3. Per the germline V gene, CDR1 is LGHDT and CDR2 is YNNKEL (reference sequence).

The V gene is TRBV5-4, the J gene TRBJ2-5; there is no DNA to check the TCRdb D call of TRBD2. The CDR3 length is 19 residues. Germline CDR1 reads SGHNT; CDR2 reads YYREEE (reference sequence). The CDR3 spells CASSFGAVAKRGGQETQYF.